This T cell receptor beta chain was recovered during a study of cytomegalovirus exposure and HLA in healthy donors (dated by TCRdb to the late 2010s). The study in broad terms: According to a later analysis, one platform produced both the roughly 120 validation repertoires and the 666 repertoires of the first cohort. The study aimed to test whether signatures of past pathogen exposure could be identified by cataloging public T cell receptors. A separate validation cohort of roughly 120 different subjects was used in addition to the roughly 700-subject first cohort. To predict cytomegalovirus infection status, the study brought together high-throughput TCR immunosequencing, statistical association of individual TCRs with disease status, and machine learning.

A word on this clone: There is no known antigen for this receptor. No base qualities exist here, and no much larger clone lies one base off it.

The protocol used for the library was the immunoSEQ multiplex PCR assay. On the authors' methods: To diagnose cytomegalovirus status from the catalog of TCR beta chain sequences, a statistical classification framework was built. TCRdb holds this immuneACCESS table with in-frame rearrangements only. Some clones are missing; in checked studies, unresolved V genes explain under half, and the rest has no known cause. V, J and clone size derive from that table, while D and trimming were established from the DNA sequence. Here the sample has 150,000 to 200,000 clones; approximately 89% occur a single time. The top ten hold about 2.5% of the sample. Donors formed part of the validation cohort, which comprised 120 or so subjects and was distinct from the first cohort of under 850 subjects. Paper-wide results and their limitations: The validation cohort had no HLA typing available for a later analysis, so co-occurrence within that cohort was assessed over all 120 or so repertoires. Of the cluster scores, 85% to 95% were above 0 in a later analysis, which found that TCRs clustered in the first cohort also tended to co-occur in the roughly 130 validation repertoires. Across donors, most TCR sequences were observed very rarely, whereas some public TCRs were present in many individuals. A total of around 150 TCR beta chains were listed by the study as associated with cytomegalovirus. In vitro tests confirmed that three of the cytomegalovirus-associated TCR beta chains recognize cytomegalovirus antigens. The classifier was reported to diagnose cytomegalovirus status with high specificity and sensitivity in both the original and validation cohorts. The authors suggested that the approach could potentially be extended to other disease states and immunological phenotypes.

The sequenced sample consisted of PBMCs. The origin of this receptor is a man aged 18 to 29 in good health and CMV-seropositive.

The bases are TGTGCCAGCAGCCAAGATATGCAGGGGATCTTCAATGAGCAGTTCTTC. The encoded protein is CASSQDMQGIFNEQFF. The rearranged segments are TRBV4-2 and TRBJ2-1, with a weak D call of TRBD1 (6 bases match). The CDR3 starts with the cysteine, ends with the phenylalanine, and has 16 residues. Only the CDR3 part of the read is kept: 48 bases, read in frame from the first base. The germline V gene sets CDR1 to LGHNA and CDR2 to YNFKEQ. The V end loses 0 bases and the J end loses 6 bases, and a stretch of 15 bases separates them.